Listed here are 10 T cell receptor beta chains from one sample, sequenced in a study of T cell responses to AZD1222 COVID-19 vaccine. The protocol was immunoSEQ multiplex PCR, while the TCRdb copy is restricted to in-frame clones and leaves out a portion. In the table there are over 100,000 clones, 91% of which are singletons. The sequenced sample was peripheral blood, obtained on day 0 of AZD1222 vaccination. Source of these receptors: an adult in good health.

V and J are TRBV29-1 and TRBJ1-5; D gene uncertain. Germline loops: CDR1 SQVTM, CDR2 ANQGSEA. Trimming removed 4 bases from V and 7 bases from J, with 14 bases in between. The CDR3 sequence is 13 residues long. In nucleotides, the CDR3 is TGCAGCGTTGTGGAGGCCGACGGGCAGCCCCAGCATTTT. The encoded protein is CSVVEADGQPQHF.

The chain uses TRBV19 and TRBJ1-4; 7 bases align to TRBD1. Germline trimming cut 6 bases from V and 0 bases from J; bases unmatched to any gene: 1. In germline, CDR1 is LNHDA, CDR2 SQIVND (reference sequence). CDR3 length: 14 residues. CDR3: CASRQGTTNEKLFF. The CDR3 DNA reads TGTGCCAGTAGACAGGGGACAACTAATGAAAAACTGTTTTTT. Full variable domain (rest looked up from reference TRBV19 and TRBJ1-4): DGGITQSPKYLFRKEGQNVTLSCEQNLNHDAMYWYRQDPGQGLRLIYYSQIVNDFQKGDIAEGYSVSREKKESFPLTVTSAQKNPTAFYLCASRQGTTNEKLFFGSGTQLSVL.

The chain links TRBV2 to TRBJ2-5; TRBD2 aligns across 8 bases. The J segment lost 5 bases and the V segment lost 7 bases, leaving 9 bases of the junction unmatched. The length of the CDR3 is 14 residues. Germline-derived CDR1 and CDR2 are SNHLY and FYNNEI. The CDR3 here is CASNPGLGAETQYF. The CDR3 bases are TGTGCCAGCAACCCGGGACTAGGGGCGGAGACCCAGTACTTC.

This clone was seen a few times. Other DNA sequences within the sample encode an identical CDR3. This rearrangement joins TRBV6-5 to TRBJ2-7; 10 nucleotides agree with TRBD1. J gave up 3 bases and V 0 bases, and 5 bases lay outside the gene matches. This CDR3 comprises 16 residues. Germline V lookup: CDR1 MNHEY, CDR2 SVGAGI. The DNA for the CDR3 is TGTGCCAGCAGTTACTCGTCGGGGACAGGGGACTACGAGCAGTACTTC. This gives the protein CASSYSSGTGDYEQYF.

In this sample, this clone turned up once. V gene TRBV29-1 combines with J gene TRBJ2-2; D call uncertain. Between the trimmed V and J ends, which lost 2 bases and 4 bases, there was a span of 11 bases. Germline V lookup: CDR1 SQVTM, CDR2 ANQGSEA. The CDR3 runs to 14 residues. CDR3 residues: CSVEYGRLTGELFF. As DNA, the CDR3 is TGCAGCGTTGAATATGGCAGGCTCACCGGGGAGCTGTTTTTT.

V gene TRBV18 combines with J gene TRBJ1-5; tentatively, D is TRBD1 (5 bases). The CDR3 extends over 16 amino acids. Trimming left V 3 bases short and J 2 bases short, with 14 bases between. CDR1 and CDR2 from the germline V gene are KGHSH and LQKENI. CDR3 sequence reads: CASSPWGDEGNQPQHF. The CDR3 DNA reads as TGTGCCAGCTCACCGTGGGGGGACGAGGGCAATCAGCCCCAGCATTTT.

DNA of the CDR3: TGTGCCAGCAGCTTAGCAGAAGCGACAGAGGGGAGCGATACGCAGTATTTT. Translating it yields CASSLAEATEGSDTQYF. The genes are TRBV13 and TRBJ2-3; D is possibly TRBD1 or TRBD2 (5 bases each). V lost 1 base to trimming and J lost 6 bases, with 20 bases between them. The CDR3 loop spans 17 amino acids. Germline V gene sequence: CDR1 PRHDT, CDR2 FYEKMQ (reference sequence).

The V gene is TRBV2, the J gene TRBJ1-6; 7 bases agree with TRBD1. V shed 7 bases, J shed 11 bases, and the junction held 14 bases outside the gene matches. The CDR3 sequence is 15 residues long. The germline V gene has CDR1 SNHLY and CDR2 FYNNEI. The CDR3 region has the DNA TGTGCCAGCAACCAAGAGGCAGGGGGATCGGCACCCCTCCACTTT. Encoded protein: CASNQEAGGSAPLHF.

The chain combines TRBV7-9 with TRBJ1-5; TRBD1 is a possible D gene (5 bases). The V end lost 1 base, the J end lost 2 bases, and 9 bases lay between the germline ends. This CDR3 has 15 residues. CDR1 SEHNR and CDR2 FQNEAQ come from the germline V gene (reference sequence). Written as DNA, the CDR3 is TGTGCCAGCAGCTTAGGGAGGGGTGGCAATCAGCCCCAGCATTTT. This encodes CASSLGRGGNQPQHF.

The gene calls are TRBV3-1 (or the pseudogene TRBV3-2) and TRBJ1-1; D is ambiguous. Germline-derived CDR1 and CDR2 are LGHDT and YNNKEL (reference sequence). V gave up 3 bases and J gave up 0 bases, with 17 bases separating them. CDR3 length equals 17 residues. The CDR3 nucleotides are TGTGCCAGCAGCCACCCCTCGTGGCAGGAGATGAACACTGAAGCTTTCTTT. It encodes CASSHPSWQEMNTEAFF.